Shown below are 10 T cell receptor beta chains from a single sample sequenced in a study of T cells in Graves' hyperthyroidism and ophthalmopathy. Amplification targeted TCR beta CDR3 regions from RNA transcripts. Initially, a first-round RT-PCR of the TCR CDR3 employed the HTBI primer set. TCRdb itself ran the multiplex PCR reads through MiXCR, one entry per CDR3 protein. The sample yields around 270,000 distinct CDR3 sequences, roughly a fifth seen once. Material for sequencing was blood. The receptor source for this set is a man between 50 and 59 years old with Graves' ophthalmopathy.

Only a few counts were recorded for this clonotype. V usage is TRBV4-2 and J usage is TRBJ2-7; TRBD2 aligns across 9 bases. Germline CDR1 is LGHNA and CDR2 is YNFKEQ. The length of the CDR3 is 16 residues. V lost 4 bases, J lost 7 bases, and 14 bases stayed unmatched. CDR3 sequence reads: CASSPVPLAGVFEQYF. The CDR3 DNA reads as TGTGCCAGCAGCCCCGTTCCCTTAGCGGGAGTCTTTGAGCAGTACTTC.

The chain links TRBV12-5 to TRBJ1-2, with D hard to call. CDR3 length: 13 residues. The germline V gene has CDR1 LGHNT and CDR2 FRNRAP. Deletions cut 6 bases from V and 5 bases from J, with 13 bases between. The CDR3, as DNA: TGTGCTAGTGGGAGAAGCGCTACTTATGGCTACACCTTC. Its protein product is CASGRSATYGYTF. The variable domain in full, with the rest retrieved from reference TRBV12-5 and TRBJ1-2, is DARVTQTPRHKVTEMGQEVTMRCQPILGHNTVFWYRQTMMQGLELLAYFRNRAPLDDSGMPKDRFSAEMPDATLATLKIQPSEPRDSAVYFCASGRSATYGYTFGSGTRLTVV.

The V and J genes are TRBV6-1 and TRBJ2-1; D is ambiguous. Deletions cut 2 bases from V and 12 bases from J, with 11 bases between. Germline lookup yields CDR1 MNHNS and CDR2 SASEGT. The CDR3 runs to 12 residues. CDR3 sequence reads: CASSEPSRGQFF. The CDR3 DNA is TGTGCCAGCAGTGAACCCTCACGTGGGCAGTTCTTC.

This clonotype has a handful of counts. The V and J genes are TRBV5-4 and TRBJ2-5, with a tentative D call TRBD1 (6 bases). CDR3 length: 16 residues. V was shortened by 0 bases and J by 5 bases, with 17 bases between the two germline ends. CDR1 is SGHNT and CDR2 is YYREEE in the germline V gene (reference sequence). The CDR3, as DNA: TGTGCCAGCAGCTTGGGTTTTCAGGGACACCGGGAGACCCAGTACTTC. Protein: CASSLGFQGHRETQYF.

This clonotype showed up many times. The CDR3 nucleotides read TGCGCCAGCAGCCTAAGACCGGCCGAGCAGTACTTC. This gives the protein CASSLRPAEQYF. This rearrangement joins TRBV5-1 to TRBJ2-7; D is uncertain. Germline CDR1 reads SGHRS; CDR2 reads YFSETQ. The V end was cut by 4 bases, the J end by 6 bases, with 11 bases between. This CDR3 spans 12 amino acids.

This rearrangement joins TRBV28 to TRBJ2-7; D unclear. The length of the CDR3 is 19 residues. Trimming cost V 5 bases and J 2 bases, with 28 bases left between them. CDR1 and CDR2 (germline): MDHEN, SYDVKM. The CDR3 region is CASSPLSPLTPVRTYEQYF. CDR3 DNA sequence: TGTGCCAGCAGTCCCCTTTCCCCGTTGACCCCCGTGCGGACCTACGAGCAGTACTTC.

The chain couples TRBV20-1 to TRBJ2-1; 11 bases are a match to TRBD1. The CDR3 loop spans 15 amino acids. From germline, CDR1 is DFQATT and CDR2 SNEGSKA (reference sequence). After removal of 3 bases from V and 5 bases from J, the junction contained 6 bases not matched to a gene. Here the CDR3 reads CSASGRDRGDNEQFF. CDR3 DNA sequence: TGCAGTGCTAGTGGCCGGGACAGGGGGGACAATGAGCAGTTCTTC.

The CDR3 region has the DNA TGTGCCAGCAGTGAAGGGCAGGGAGGGCGGAGCTCCTACAATGAGCAGTTCTTC. Translation gives CASSEGQGGRSSYNEQFF. This rearrangement joins TRBV2 to TRBJ2-1, with 7 nucleotides matching TRBD2. CDR3 length: 18 residues. Losses at the gene ends were 1 base for V and 0 bases for J; bases not matched to a gene: 9. Per germline, CDR1 SNHLY and CDR2 FYNNEI.

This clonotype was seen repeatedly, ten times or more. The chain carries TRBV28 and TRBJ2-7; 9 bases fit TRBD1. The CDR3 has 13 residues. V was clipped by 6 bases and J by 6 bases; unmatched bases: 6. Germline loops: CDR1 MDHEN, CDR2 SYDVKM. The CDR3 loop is CASRTTGGREQYF. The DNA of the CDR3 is TGTGCCAGCAGAACAACAGGGGGCCGCGAGCAGTACTTC.

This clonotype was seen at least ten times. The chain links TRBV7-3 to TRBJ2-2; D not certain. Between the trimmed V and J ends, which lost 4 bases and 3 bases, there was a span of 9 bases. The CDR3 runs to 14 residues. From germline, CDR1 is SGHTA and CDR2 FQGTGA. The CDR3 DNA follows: TGTGCCAGCAGCTCCGCCGCGGACACCGGGGAGCTGTTTTTT. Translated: CASSSAADTGELFF.